Presented here are 23 T cell receptor beta chains from one specimen sequenced in a study of T cell responses to AZD1222 COVID-19 vaccine. Clones were sequenced by immunoSEQ multiplex PCR, and TCRdb holds only the in-frame ones, with some missing. This table holds around 140,000 clones, roughly 90% found once. Sequencing used peripheral blood, obtained 28 days after the second AZD1222 dose. The receptors stem from an adult who received the AZD1222 COVID-19 vaccine.

V is TRBV7-6 and J is TRBJ2-7; D is uncertain. The CDR3 spans 15 residues. Trimming took off 5 bases at V and 5 bases at J, with 19 bases between the two ends. Germline V CDR1 and CDR2: SGHVS, FNYEAQ. CDR3 in DNA: TGTGCCAGCAGCCCCAACCGGGCGGTCCCCCACGAGCAGTACTTC. Amino acid sequence: CASSPNRAVPHEQYF. Complete variable domain (other parts from reference TRBV7-6 and TRBJ2-7): GAGVSQSPRYKVTKRGQDVALRCDPISGHVSLYWYRQALGQGPEFLTYFNYEAQQDKSGLPNDRFSAERPEGSISTLTIQRTEQRDSAMYRCASSPNRAVPHEQYFGPGTRLTVT.

The gene calls are TRBV9 and TRBJ2-1, with unresolved D. In germline, CDR1 is SGDLS, CDR2 YYNGEE. This CDR3 contains 12 residues. Deletions cut 0 bases from V and 7 bases from J, with 5 bases between. The CDR3 coding sequence is TGTGCCAGCAGCGTAGTAGTGAATGAGCAGTTCTTC. Protein sequence: CASSVVVNEQFF.

This sequence joins TRBV2 and TRBJ1-2; perhaps TRBD1 as D (6 bases). The CDR3 sequence is 13 residues long. The germline gives CDR1 SNHLY, CDR2 FYNNEI. The V gene lost 7 bases and the J gene lost 8 bases, with 17 bases spanning the gap. This chain's CDR3 is CASIREGGVGYTF. CDR3 DNA sequence: TGTGCCAGCATCCGGGAGGGGGGTGTAGGCTACACCTTC.

This chain connects TRBV7-2 to TRBJ1-2, with a tentative D call TRBD1 (6 bases). Germline CDR1 reads SGHTA; CDR2 reads FQGNSA. The CDR3 is 13 residues long. V was pared by 3 bases and J by 8 bases, with 13 bases between. The CDR3 region is CASSLTGISGYTF. CDR3 in DNA: TGTGCCAGCAGCTTGACAGGAATTAGCGGCTACACCTTC.

The chain employs TRBV28 and TRBJ1-2; no reliable D call. V dropped 8 bases and J dropped 4 bases, with 8 bases sitting between them. The CDR3 sequence is 11 residues long. CDR1 MDHEN and CDR2 SYDVKM come from the germline V gene. CDR3 coding DNA: TGTGCCAGCTCGGACCTCTATGGCTACACCTTC. Protein product: CASSDLYGYTF.

The rearrangement links TRBV2 to TRBJ1-2; D is possibly TRBD1 (5 bases). This CDR3 is 15 amino acids long. The V end was cut by 6 bases, the J end by 4 bases, with 18 bases between. Germline assignment: CDR1 SNHLY and CDR2 FYNNEI. CDR3 amino acids: CASRETAGPTYGYTF. The CDR3 DNA follows: TGTGCCAGCAGGGAGACGGCAGGGCCTACCTATGGCTACACCTTC.

This clone was seen just once. The chain is built from TRBV7-2 and TRBJ1-1, with 9 bases fitting TRBD1. The CDR3 covers 13 residues. Per germline, CDR1 SGHTA and CDR2 FQGNSA. After removal of 5 bases from V and 11 bases from J, the junction contained 9 bases not matched to a gene. CDR3 region: CASSDDRGKRAFF. The CDR3 DNA is TGTGCCAGCAGCGACGACAGGGGGAAAAGGGCTTTCTTT.

This chain connects TRBV15 to TRBJ1-2; D remains ambiguous. Germline V gene sequence: CDR1 LNHNV, CDR2 YYDKDF (reference sequence). The CDR3 consists of 14 residues. Trimming cost V 0 bases and J 1 base, with 6 bases left between them. DNA for the CDR3: TGTGCCACCAGCAGAGAAGGGATTAACTATGGCTACACCTTC. Protein product: CATSREGINYGYTF.

The V and J genes are TRBV4-3 and TRBJ1-2, with TRBD1 matching over 9 bases. Trimming took 1 base from V and 4 from J; bases not matched to a gene: 4. This CDR3 has 15 residues. Germline CDR1 reads LGHNA; CDR2 reads YSLEER. CDR3 amino acids: CASSQVGTGLYGYTF. For the CDR3, the DNA is TGCGCCAGCAGCCAAGTAGGGACAGGGCTCTATGGCTACACCTTC.

The rearrangement uses TRBV19 and TRBJ1-1; perhaps TRBD1 as D (5 bases). The V end was cut by 3 bases, the J end by 1 base, with 9 bases between. The CDR3 runs 14 residues. The V gene's germline CDR1 is LNHDA and CDR2 SQIVND (reference sequence). CDR3 sequence: CASSIGDSNTEAFF. The CDR3 nucleotides are TGTGCCAGTAGTATCGGGGACTCGAACACTGAAGCTTTCTTT.

The V and J genes are TRBV10-3 and TRBJ1-3; D is possibly TRBD1 (5 bases). CDR1 is ENHRY, CDR2 SYGVKD, per germline. CDR3 length: 13 residues. V was trimmed by 7 bases and J by 4 bases, leaving 11 bases between them. The DNA for the CDR3 is TGTGCCATCACCGGGACGTTGGGAAACACCATATATTTT. Residues: CAITGTLGNTIYF.

The chain carries TRBV7-2 and TRBJ1-2, with a weak D call TRBD1 (6 bases). Germline assignment: CDR1 SGHTA and CDR2 FQGNSA. The length of the CDR3 is 17 residues. The ends were cut back, 2 bases at V and 4 bases at J, with 20 bases in the middle. The CDR3 region is CASSLWGAGGLSYGYTF. CDR3 in DNA: TGTGCCAGCAGCTTATGGGGGGCCGGCGGGTTGAGCTATGGCTACACCTTC.

The V call is TRBV7-6, the J call TRBJ1-1; a weak D match, TRBD1 (6 bases). This CDR3 is built from 15 residues. V was trimmed by 1 base and J by 3 bases, leaving 12 bases between them. CDR1 SGHVS and CDR2 FNYEAQ come from the germline V gene. The DNA of the CDR3 is TGTGCCAGCAGCTTAGGGCGGGGGCAGGACACTGAAGCTTTCTTT. Translated: CASSLGRGQDTEAFF. Combining the CDR3 with reference TRBV7-6 and TRBJ1-1 gives the whole variable domain GAGVSQSPRYKVTKRGQDVALRCDPISGHVSLYWYRQALGQGPEFLTYFNYEAQQDKSGLPNDRFSAERPEGSISTLTIQRTEQRDSAMYRCASSLGRGQDTEAFFGQGTRLTVV.

V and J are TRBV7-8 and TRBJ2-2; 7 positions agree with TRBD2. CDR3 length: 16 amino acids. Germline loops: CDR1 SGHVS, CDR2 FQNEAQ. V trimming: 5 bases; J trimming: 1 base; junction bases outside the gene matches: 7. The DNA for the CDR3 is TGTGCCAGCAGCCCAGTTCTAGCGGTGAACACCGGGGAGCTGTTTTTT. This gives the protein CASSPVLAVNTGELFF.

V usage is TRBV7-3 and J usage is TRBJ1-6; D is possibly TRBD1 (6 bases). The CDR3 has 15 amino acids. Germline V lookup: CDR1 SGHTA, CDR2 FQGTGA. The germline V and J ends were trimmed by 4 bases and 7 bases, with 14 bases remaining between them. CDR3 sequence: CASSYDGGLNSPLHF. In DNA, the CDR3 is TGTGCCAGCAGCTACGACGGGGGGCTGAATTCACCCCTCCACTTT.

CDR3 residues: CASSGFGRKNTEAFF. CDR3 DNA sequence: TGTGCCAGTAGCGGATTTGGACGGAAGAACACTGAAGCTTTCTTT. The chain links TRBV19 to TRBJ1-1; D unresolved. V gave up 6 bases and J gave up 1 base, with 15 bases separating them. The germline V gene encodes CDR1 LNHDA and CDR2 SQIVND (reference sequence). The CDR3 extends over 15 amino acids.

This clone was detected ten times or more. The CDR3 reads CASSQGQGVTEAFF. As DNA, the CDR3 is TGTGCCAGCAGCCAAGGACAGGGAGTCACTGAAGCTTTCTTT. V is TRBV13 and J is TRBJ1-1; TRBD1 agrees at 8 bases. The CDR3 loop spans 14 amino acids. Germline V lookup: CDR1 PRHDT, CDR2 FYEKMQ (reference sequence). Trimming cost V 5 bases and J 4 bases; bases outside gene matches: 6.

The chain carries TRBV19 and TRBJ1-5, with D perhaps matching TRBD1 (5 bases). The germline V gene encodes CDR1 LNHDA and CDR2 SQIVND (reference sequence). V was shortened by 3 bases and J by 5 bases, with 14 bases between the two germline ends. The CDR3 length is 15 residues. CDR3 sequence (DNA): TGTGCCAGTAGTATTCCTCGGGACGGATATCAGCCCCAGCATTTT. Its translation: CASSIPRDGYQPQHF.

J is TRBJ1-1 and V is TRBV6-2 or TRBV6-3, with D hard to call. V gave up 2 bases and J gave up 1 base, with 8 bases separating them. Germline V gives CDR1 MNHEY, CDR2 SVGEGT. The CDR3 is made up of 14 amino acids. The CDR3 bases are TGTGCCAGCAGTTACCACACCAGGAACACTGAAGCTTTCTTT. The encoded protein is CASSYHTRNTEAFF.

This chain uses TRBV4-1 with TRBJ2-1; 15 bases fit TRBD2. V lost 0 bases, J lost 8 bases, and 11 bases stayed unmatched. Germline loops: CDR1 MGHRA, CDR2 YSYEKL. The CDR3 extends over 19 amino acids. Here the CDR3 reads CASSQETGLAGGMGHEQFF. The CDR3, as DNA: TGCGCCAGCAGCCAAGAGACCGGACTAGCGGGAGGGATGGGACATGAGCAGTTCTTC.

The V gene is TRBV6-5, the J gene TRBJ1-3; D gene ambiguous. The CDR3 has 15 residues. V was shortened by 10 bases and J by 0 bases, with 16 bases between the two germline ends. The germline V gene has CDR1 MNHEY and CDR2 SVGAGI. The CDR3: CAIQQGSSSGNTIYF. The DNA for the CDR3 is TGTGCCATCCAACAAGGATCAAGCTCTGGAAACACCATATATTTT.

This clone was recorded only once. The rearrangement joins TRBV7-2 to TRBJ1-5; D gene ambiguous. The CDR3 consists of 16 residues. V was shortened by 3 bases and J by 0 bases, with 12 bases between the two germline ends. Germline values: CDR1 SGHTA, CDR2 FQGNSA. CDR3 in amino acids: CASSFGGGYSNQPQHF. The DNA of the CDR3 is TGTGCCAGCAGCTTCGGAGGAGGATATAGCAATCAGCCCCAGCATTTT.

The chain couples TRBV7-2 to TRBJ2-1; D unclear. Trimming removed 1 base from V and 5 bases from J, with 9 bases in between. This CDR3 is built from 14 residues. Germline V gives CDR1 SGHTA, CDR2 FQGNSA. Here the CDR3 reads CASSLDSHNNEQFF. For the CDR3, the DNA is TGTGCCAGCAGCTTAGACTCACACAACAATGAGCAGTTCTTC.